This T cell receptor (beta chain) was sequenced in a study of T cells in localized non-small cell lung cancer. Here immunoSEQ multiplex PCR was the method, and the copy in TCRdb shows in-frame clones only, minus some. The sample gives under 40,000 clones, around 93% of which show up once; 7% to 9.5% is in the top ten. Study-wide results and limits: In uninvolved adjacent lung, T cell clonality reached its highest value, exceeding tumor. The study linked higher blood T cell density to longer overall survival. Adjacent lung had a median about 55 of the 100 largest tumor clones. Sequencing, confined to only one tumor region, leaves heterogeneity possible.

The V segment lost 0 bases and the J segment 7 bases; nucleotides outside the gene matches: 2. The CDR3 is 14 amino acids. Germline V CDR1 and CDR2: LNHNV, YYDKDF (reference sequence). A note on this clone: The antigen is not known.

The source is a female donor older than 55 with stage I lung adenocarcinoma. The specimen comprised peripheral blood, sampled before any cancer treatment. The V and J genes are TRBV15 and TRBJ2-2, with 7 bases identical to TRBD2. The CDR3 loop reads CATSRERGNGELFF. In DNA form, the CDR3 reads TGTGCCACCAGCAGAGAGCGGGGGAACGGGGAGCTGTTTTTT.